This TCR beta chain was captured by sequencing in a study of Ad26.COV2.S vaccination and SARS-CoV-2 variants (dated by TCRdb to about 2021). Concerning the study at large: Vaccine-arm donors came from COV1001, a multicentre, randomized, double-blind, placebo-controlled phase I-IIa trial of Ad26.COV2.S in healthy adults. Ad26.COV2.S was administered intramuscularly at a dose of 5x10^10 or 1x10^11 viral particles, either as one shot or as two shots given 56 days apart. The specificity and breadth of SARS-CoV-2-reactive T cell receptors after Ad26.COV2.S vaccination were assessed by TCRbeta repertoire sequencing. A total of 32 samples were included in the TCR-sequenced set, comprising roughly 19 Ad26.COV2.S vaccine recipients, 5 placebo recipients and 8 SARS-CoV-2 convalescent individuals. Participants in the trial were split at random into five groups of five each, receiving low-dose or high-dose Ad26.COV2.S once or twice, or else placebo on both occasions. Investigators did not know the trial group allocation while performing experiments and assessing outcomes.

The study at large found these results: After vaccination, spike-specific CD8+ and CD4+ T cell responses were reported to show substantial breadth. Compared with placebo recipients, Ad26.COV2.S recipients showed higher spike-specific TCR breadth (P = 0.0014). The authors noted that total T cell responses may have been underestimated by the TCR breadth and depth analyses. Comparing responses between vaccine doses or regimens was not something the study was powered to do. Vaccine and placebo recipients had comparable non-spike TCR breadth, which fits with the vaccine containing only spike.

The meaning of the sample's treatment or condition label: approximately 18 received Ad26.COV2.S at low or high dose, single or two shots; roughly five received placebo; per-sample allocation not given. For vaccine and placebo recipients, the sequenced repertoires came from samples collected on day 63 after the first injection. Cohort 1b enrolled 25 or so adults aged 18-55 years at a single site in Boston, USA, between 29 July and 7 August 2020. Ad26.COV2.S consisted of a replication-incompetent adenovirus type 26 vector by which a prefusion-stabilized SARS-CoV-2 spike protein from the original Wuhan strain was expressed. There are 14 amino acids in the CDR3, from cysteine to phenylalanine inclusive. The entry retains the CDR3 DNA only, 42 bases that are in frame from base 1. V is cut by 1 base and J by 5 bases, and the space between the germline ends is 8 bases. The germline V gene sets CDR1 to KGHDR and CDR2 to SFDVKD.

The immunoSEQ Assay was used to sequence TCRbeta CDR3 regions. After extraction, genomic DNA underwent amplification by bias-controlled multiplex PCR, followed by high-throughput sequencing. From the authors' description of their analysis: Collapsing and filtering of sequences were performed to quantify the absolute abundance of each unique TCRbeta CDR3 region. T cell fraction was estimated by normalizing TCRbeta template counts to usable DNA, which was measured by amplifying reference genes present in all nucleated cells. Repertoire TCRs were annotated as SARS-CoV-2-specific when V gene, CDR3 amino acid sequence and J gene were exactly matched to a known reactive TCR set. The reference SARS-CoV-2 TCR set was obtained from MIRA and was filtered for enrichment in COVID-19-positive ImmuneCODE repertoires, whereby public or cross-reactive TCRs were removed. Drawing on the MIRA antigens, annotated TCRs were analysed further at the level of specific ORF or position within ORF. Depth was the summed frequency of annotated unique rearrangements, while breadth was defined as annotated unique rearrangements over total unique productive rearrangements. Group comparisons of TCR breadth used two-sided Wilcoxon rank-sum tests. The table was pulled from immuneACCESS by TCRdb, which kept in-frame rearrangements only. Such tables lose some clones; where checked, under half of the loss comes from unresolved V genes, and the rest has no known cause. V, J and clone size reflect that table, while D and trimming were determined from the DNA. The sample records approximately 300,000 clones, around four fifths of which are singletons. The ten largest clones capture around 2.2% of the sample.

Concerning this clone: Its recognized antigen is unknown. One base away there is no much larger clone; base qualities are not given.

The sample here was peripheral blood, taken in a trial of Ad26.COV2.S vaccine versus placebo. The receptor comes from a person aged 18 to 59 who received the Ad26.COV2.S COVID-19 vaccine or a placebo. The V gene is TRBV24-1 and the J gene is TRBJ1-5; TRBD1 is a possible D gene, resting on 6 matching bases. The CDR3 is CATSDFTGYQPQHF. The nucleotide sequence is TGTGCCACCAGTGATTTTACAGGGTATCAGCCCCAGCATTTT.